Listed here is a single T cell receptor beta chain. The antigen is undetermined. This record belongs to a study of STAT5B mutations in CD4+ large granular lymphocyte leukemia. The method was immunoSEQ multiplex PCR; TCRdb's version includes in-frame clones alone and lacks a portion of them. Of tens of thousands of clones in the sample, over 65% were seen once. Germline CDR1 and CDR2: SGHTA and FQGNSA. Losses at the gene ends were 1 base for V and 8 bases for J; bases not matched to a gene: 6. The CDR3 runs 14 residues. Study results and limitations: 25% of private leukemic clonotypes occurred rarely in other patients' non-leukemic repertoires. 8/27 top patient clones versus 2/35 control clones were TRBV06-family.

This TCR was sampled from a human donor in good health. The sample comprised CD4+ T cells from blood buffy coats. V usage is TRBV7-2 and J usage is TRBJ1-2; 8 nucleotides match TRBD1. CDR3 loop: CASSLGDRIGGYTF. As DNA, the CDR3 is TGTGCCAGCAGCTTAGGGGACAGGATAGGAGGCTACACCTTC. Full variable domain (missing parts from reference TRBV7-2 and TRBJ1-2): GAGVSQSPSNKVTEKGKDVELRCDPISGHTALYWYRQSLGQGLEFLIYFQGNSAPDKSGLPSDRFSAERTGGSVSTLTIQRTQQEDSAVYLCASSLGDRIGGYTFGSGTRLTVV.